This TCR beta chain was sequenced for a study of CD8 T cells in ankylosing spondylitis. Study-wide results and limits: Made up of fewer than 10 highly homologous variants, a TCR beta motif appeared characteristic of ankylosing spondylitis blood.

Each TCR beta library was made by quantitative 5'-RACE that incorporated molecular barcodes. TCRdb processed the 5' RACE reads anew with MiXCR; each CDR3 protein has one entry. This repertoire shows roughly 490,000 distinct CDR3 sequences, roughly 5% found once; its top ten account for approximately 3.5%. The CDR3 totals 15 residues. CDR1 is MNHEY and CDR2 is SVGEGT in the germline V gene. V gave up 5 bases and J gave up 9 bases; unmatched junction bases: 12. In this sample, this clonotype turned up a few times. Its antigen remains unidentified. Input material: blood, either unsorted or a sorted T cell fraction (not recorded which). V usage is TRBV6-2 or TRBV6-3 and J usage is TRBJ1-5, with 8 bases lining up with TRBD1. The sequence came from a male donor with ankylosing spondylitis. CDR3 nucleotide sequence: TGTGCCAGCAGTCTACCGGGACAGGCCACGCGGCCCCAGCATTTT. Translation: CASSLPGQATRPQHF.